Below, 32 T cell receptor beta chains from the same sample are listed, as sequenced in a study of early T cells in non-severe SARS-CoV-2 infection. Using its own MiXCR run on the 5' RACE reads, TCRdb lists one record per CDR3 protein. This table has approximately 97,000 distinct CDR3 sequences, 8% to 13% appearing once. Sequenced material: whole blood, taken at baseline. These receptors were collected from an adult who was a healthcare worker with PCR-confirmed SARS-CoV-2 infection or an uninfected control (not recorded which).

This clonotype showed up many times. V gene TRBV7-2 combines with J gene TRBJ2-3; tentative D call: TRBD2 (6 bases). Trimming removed 1 base at V and 3 bases at J, with 14 bases between. This CDR3 has 16 amino acids. Looked up from germline, CDR1 is SGHTA and CDR2 is FQGNSA. The CDR3 coding sequence is TGTGCCAGCAGCTTAGTTGGGGACTCTCGGACAGATACGCAGTATTTT. Translating it yields CASSLVGDSRTDTQYF.

This clonotype was seen many times. The chain is built from TRBV9 and TRBJ1-2; no definite D call. CDR1 and CDR2 (germline): SGDLS, YYNGEE. The CDR3 sequence is 15 residues long. Trimming removed 0 bases from V and 0 bases from J, with 9 bases in between. The CDR3 coding sequence is TGTGCCAGCAGCGTAGACCCCTTTTCTAACTATGGCTACACCTTC. Translated, it gives CASSVDPFSNYGYTF.

At least ten counts were recorded for this clonotype. CDR3 nucleotide sequence: TGCGCCAGCAGCCTGGGCAGGGAGAGCACTGAAGCTTTCTTT. It specifies CASSLGRESTEAFF. The chain employs TRBV5-1 and TRBJ1-1, with D perhaps matching TRBD1 (5 bases). V was pared by 4 bases and J by 4 bases, with 14 bases between. CDR3 size: 14 residues. The germline CDR1 and CDR2 sequences are SGHRS and YFSETQ.

The chain employs TRBV12-3 or TRBV12-4 and TRBJ1-5; TRBD1 agrees at 7 bases. The CDR3 contains 13 residues. J lost 6 bases, V lost 5 bases, and 4 bases had no gene match. CDR3 protein: CASSLRTGQPQHF. In DNA form, the CDR3 reads TGTGCCAGCAGTCTGCGGACAGGTCAGCCCCAGCATTTT.

This clonotype has only a few counts. The chain joins TRBV18 to TRBJ1-1, with unresolved D. Trimming cost V 6 bases and J 5 bases, with 16 bases left between them. CDR1 and CDR2 (germline): KGHSH, LQKENI. The CDR3 runs 14 residues. The CDR3, as DNA: TGTGCCAGCTCGCCTGAAAACTCGGTGACTGAAGCTTTCTTT. This gives the protein CASSPENSVTEAFF.

This clonotype was seen ten or more times. The chain joins TRBV13 to TRBJ1-6; perhaps TRBD1 as D (5 bases). Germline values: CDR1 PRHDT, CDR2 FYEKMQ (reference sequence). The CDR3 totals 12 residues. V lost 10 bases to trimming and J lost 10 bases, with 14 bases between them. The CDR3 sequence is CATQGTGSPLHF. In DNA, the CDR3 is TGTGCCACTCAGGGTACGGGATCACCCCTCCACTTT.

This clonotype showed up many times. This chain uses TRBV18 with TRBJ1-1; D might be TRBD1 (5 bases). In germline, CDR1 is KGHSH, CDR2 LQKENI. V shed 3 bases and J shed 3 bases, with 17 bases lying between them. There are 16 residues in the CDR3. The CDR3 sequence: CASSPVQGYIDTEAFF. The CDR3 DNA follows: TGTGCCAGCTCACCGGTTCAGGGTTACATCGACACTGAAGCTTTCTTT.

This chain uses TRBV30 with TRBJ2-7, with TRBD2 matching over 11 bases. The CDR3 consists of 14 residues. Unmatched junction bases numbered 4, after V lost 0 bases and J lost 6 bases. Germline CDR1 GTSNPN, CDR2 SVGIG (reference sequence). The CDR3 sequence: CAWSVLAGVGEQYF. The CDR3 DNA reads TGTGCCTGGAGTGTACTAGCGGGAGTGGGCGAGCAGTACTTC.

This clonotype was found many times. The rearrangement uses TRBV5-1 and TRBJ1-6; D is unclear. The germline V and J ends were trimmed by 4 bases and 4 bases, with 12 bases remaining between them. Germline CDR1 is SGHRS and CDR2 is YFSETQ. The CDR3 covers 15 residues. DNA of the CDR3: TGCGCCAGCAGCCCCATGGGAGGTTATAATTCACCCCTCCACTTT. This gives the protein CASSPMGGYNSPLHF. Complete variable domain (other parts from reference TRBV5-1 and TRBJ1-6): KAGVTQTPRYLIKTRGQQVTLSCSPISGHRSVSWYQQTPGQGLQFLFEYFSETQRNKGNFPGRFSGRQFSNSRSEMNVSTLELGDSALYLCASSPMGGYNSPLHFGNGTRLTVT.

This clonotype was found many times. CDR3 sequence reads: CASSPDSSYEQYF. DNA of the CDR3: TGCGCCAGCAGCCCGGACAGTTCCTACGAGCAGTACTTC. The rearrangement links TRBV5-1 to TRBJ2-7; perhaps TRBD1 as D (6 bases). This CDR3 has 13 amino acids. V was trimmed by 4 bases and J by 1 base, leaving 9 bases between them. The germline gives CDR1 SGHRS, CDR2 YFSETQ.

The chain joins TRBV27 to TRBJ1-1, with 8 bases lining up with TRBD1. CDR1 and CDR2 from the germline V gene are MNHEY and SMNVEV (reference sequence). Trimming cost V 7 bases and J 6 bases; bases outside gene matches: 7. This CDR3 contains 13 residues. CDR3 sequence reads: CASIGQGAAEAFF. In DNA, the CDR3 is TGTGCCAGCATCGGCCAGGGGGCAGCTGAAGCTTTCTTT.

The chain employs TRBV29-1 and TRBJ2-6, with 12 bases that match TRBD1. The CDR3 consists of 19 residues. The V and J ends lost 8 bases and 4 bases, in that order; junction bases with no gene match: 18. Germline CDR1 and CDR2: SQVTM and ANQGSEA. CDR3 loop: CSLNQPGTGGLVGANVLTF. Written as DNA, the CDR3 is TGCAGCCTTAACCAACCAGGGACAGGGGGCCTTGTAGGGGCCAACGTCCTGACTTTC.

Only a few counts were recorded for this clonotype. The rearrangement uses TRBV2 and TRBJ2-6; D remains unclear. The CDR3 extends over 14 amino acids. The germline V gene encodes CDR1 SNHLY and CDR2 FYNNEI. V lost 3 bases and J lost 4, with 7 bases in between. The CDR3 nucleotides are TGTGCCAGCAGTGAGTTGGCCGGGGCCAACGTCCTGACTTTC. Translation: CASSELAGANVLTF.

CDR3 sequence (DNA): TGTGCCAGCAAGAGAGAAGCGAACACCGGGGAGCTGTTTTTT. It is translated as CASKREANTGELFF. The genes are TRBV11-2 and TRBJ2-2, with D unclear. The germline V gene has CDR1 SGHAT and CDR2 FQNNGV. The CDR3 totals 14 residues. The germline V and J ends were trimmed by 7 bases and 0 bases, with 9 bases remaining between them.

Many counts were recorded for this clonotype. V is TRBV3-1 and J is TRBJ1-2, with no clear D. This CDR3 region has 13 residues. V was clipped by 0 bases and J by 8 bases, with 10 bases between them. Germline CDR1 is LGHDT and CDR2 is YNNKEL (reference sequence). This CDR3 is CASSQDPRVGYTF. The DNA of the CDR3 is TGTGCCAGCAGCCAAGACCCCCGAGTAGGCTACACCTTC.

This chain connects TRBV14 to TRBJ2-2, with D uncertain. The germline V gene encodes CDR1 SGHDN and CDR2 FVKESK. V gave up 2 bases and J gave up 1 base, with 8 bases separating them. There are 15 residues in the CDR3. The CDR3: CASSQRTGNTGELFF. CDR3 bases: TGTGCCAGCAGCCAAAGGACGGGGAACACCGGGGAGCTGTTTTTT.

This clonotype was recorded a few times. This chain joins TRBV3-1 and TRBJ1-1, with D tentatively TRBD1 (5 bases). This CDR3 comprises 14 residues. Germline V lookup: CDR1 LGHDT, CDR2 YNNKEL (reference sequence). V was shortened by 4 bases and J by 4 bases, with 13 bases between the two germline ends. CDR3: CASSPGGWATEAFF. The CDR3 DNA reads TGTGCCAGCAGCCCGGGGGGGTGGGCCACTGAAGCTTTCTTT.

J is TRBJ1-1 and V is TRBV28, with D hard to call. The germline V and J ends were trimmed by 8 bases and 4 bases, with 8 bases remaining between them. The germline gives CDR1 MDHEN, CDR2 SYDVKM. The CDR3 has 11 amino acids. The CDR3 loop is CASQAGTEAFF. CDR3 DNA: TGTGCCAGCCAGGCGGGCACTGAAGCTTTCTTT.

V is TRBV27 and J is TRBJ1-1; D is undetermined. CDR1 and CDR2 (germline): MNHEY, SMNVEV (reference sequence). V lost 2 bases and J 4 bases, leaving 11 bases between the germline ends. The CDR3 contains 14 residues. CDR3 nucleotides: TGTGCCAGCAGTTTAGGGAGTCGGAGCACTGAAGCTTTCTTT. This sequence encodes CASSLGSRSTEAFF.

This clonotype came up many times. This rearrangement joins TRBV10-3 to TRBJ2-1, with TRBD2 matching over 7 bases. Trimming removed 2 bases from V and 7 bases from J; junction bases left unmatched: 14. From germline, CDR1 is ENHRY and CDR2 SYGVKD. The CDR3 has 17 amino acids. The CDR3 DNA sequence: TGTGCCATCAGTGAGACAAAACCGGGACTACCAATGAATGAGCAGTTCTTC. Amino acid sequence: CAISETKPGLPMNEQFF.

This chain joins TRBV10-1 and TRBJ2-7, with D perhaps given as TRBD1 or TRBD2 (6 bases each). The germline CDR1 and CDR2 sequences are WNHNN and SYGVQD (reference sequence). The CDR3 loop spans 15 amino acids. The germline V and J ends were trimmed by 8 bases and 0 bases, with 17 bases remaining between them. The CDR3 DNA follows: TGCGCCAGCCCCCGACAGGAGGGGTCCTCCTACGAGCAGTACTTC. Translating gives CASPRQEGSSYEQYF.

This clonotype was observed a few times. The V gene is TRBV12-3 or TRBV12-4, the J gene TRBJ2-4, with a weak D call TRBD1 (6 bases). With 6 bases removed from V and 0 bases from J, the gap between germline ends came to 12 bases. This CDR3 is built from 15 residues. The CDR3, as DNA: TGTGCCAGCAGCGCAGGGGTCATAGCCAAAAACATTCAGTACTTC. Translating it yields CASSAGVIAKNIQYF.

V is TRBV2 and J is TRBJ2-3; TRBD2 matches at 11 bases. With 4 bases clipped from V and 4 bases from J, the junction kept 7 bases outside the gene matches. CDR1 is SNHLY and CDR2 is FYNNEI in the germline V gene. There are 16 residues in the CDR3. The CDR3 bases are TGTGCCAGCAGTGTGCCGGGACTAGCGGAATCAGATACGCAGTATTTT. This translates into CASSVPGLAESDTQYF.

This clonotype was counted only a few times. V is TRBV5-1 and J is TRBJ2-2, with a possible D match to TRBD2 (7 bases). This CDR3 is built from 15 residues. Germline V gene sequence: CDR1 SGHRS, CDR2 YFSETQ. V gave up 2 bases and J gave up 5 bases, with 13 bases separating them. In nucleotides, the CDR3 is TGCGCCAGCAGCTTACGGGGGGCGGAGACCGGGGAGCTGTTTTTT. Translating gives CASSLRGAETGELFF.

This CDR3 is CASSDRRNSGNTIYF. In nucleotides, the CDR3 is TGCGCCAGCAGTGACAGGAGAAACTCTGGAAACACCATATATTTT. V and J are TRBV10-2 and TRBJ1-3; no reliable D call. V was pared by 3 bases and J by 0 bases, with 9 bases between. The CDR3 covers 15 residues. Germline lookup yields CDR1 WSHSY and CDR2 SAAADI.

The chain recombines TRBV9 with TRBJ1-1, with a tentative D call TRBD1 (5 bases). The CDR3 length is 14 residues. CDR1 is SGDLS, CDR2 YYNGEE, per germline. V shed 1 base and J shed 5 bases, with 12 bases lying between them. As DNA, the CDR3 is TGTGCCAGCAGCGTACTGGGGGATTGGACTGAAGCTTTCTTT. Translation gives CASSVLGDWTEAFF.

V gene TRBV9 combines with J gene TRBJ2-2, with D perhaps assigned TRBD1 or TRBD2 (5 bases each). Germline V lookup: CDR1 SGDLS, CDR2 YYNGEE. This CDR3 contains 15 residues. The V and J ends lost 4 bases and 2 bases respectively, with 12 bases between them. The CDR3 DNA follows: TGTGCCAGCAGCCCCTCCGGGGCCAACACCGGGGAGCTGTTTTTT. Translating it yields CASSPSGANTGELFF.

This clonotype showed up many times. The rearrangement uses TRBV20-1 and TRBJ1-5, with D possibly matching TRBD1 (6 bases). The V gene lost 3 bases and the J gene lost 5 bases, with 17 bases spanning the gap. Germline values: CDR1 DFQATT, CDR2 SNEGSKA (reference sequence). This CDR3 is 15 amino acids long. CDR3 in DNA: TGCAGTGCTAGGCGGGGCAGGGGTGTTTATCAGCCCCAGCATTTT. Translation gives CSARRGRGVYQPQHF.

The V gene is TRBV7-2, the J gene TRBJ2-2; unclear D gene. CDR3 size: 13 residues. CDR1 SGHTA and CDR2 FQGNSA come from the germline V gene. V lost 5 bases, J lost 7 bases, and 11 bases lay in between. Here the CDR3 reads CASSQVTRGELFF. The CDR3 DNA is TGTGCCAGCAGCCAAGTCACCCGCGGGGAGCTGTTTTTT.

The V gene is TRBV29-1, the J gene TRBJ2-2; D possibly uses TRBD1 or TRBD2 (5 bases each). CDR1 and CDR2 (germline): SQVTM, ANQGSEA. V was cut by 0 bases and J by 4 bases, with 21 bases left in between. The CDR3 contains 18 residues. The CDR3 here is CSVEEVGPGRPFTGELFF. Written as DNA, the CDR3 is TGCAGCGTTGAAGAAGTGGGGCCGGGACGGCCTTTCACCGGGGAGCTGTTTTTT.

The chain couples TRBV11-2 to TRBJ1-1; D unclear. Trimming shortened V by 1 base and J by 1 base, and 10 bases separated the two germline ends. The CDR3 sequence is 15 residues long. Germline lookup yields CDR1 SGHAT and CDR2 FQNNGV. The CDR3 reads CASSLVGGRNTEAFF. As DNA, the CDR3 is TGTGCCAGCAGCTTAGTTGGAGGGAGGAACACTGAAGCTTTCTTT. The full variable domain, in which reference TRBV11-2 and TRBJ1-1 provide the parts outside the CDR3, is EAGVAQSPRYKIIEKRQSVAFWCNPISGHATLYWYQQILGQGPKLLIQFQNNGVVDDSQLPKDRFSAERLKGVDSTLKIQPAKLEDSAVYLCASSLVGGRNTEAFFGQGTRLTVV.

This clonotype has only a few counts. J is TRBJ2-7 and V is TRBV27, with D perhaps matching TRBD2 (5 bases). The V gene lost 3 bases and the J gene lost 4 bases, with 16 bases spanning the gap. The CDR3 length is 15 residues. From germline, CDR1 is MNHEY and CDR2 SMNVEV (reference sequence). CDR3 sequence (DNA): TGTGCCAGCAGTTTGGTGGGAGCCTTCCAATACGAGCAGTACTTC. It specifies CASSLVGAFQYEQYF.